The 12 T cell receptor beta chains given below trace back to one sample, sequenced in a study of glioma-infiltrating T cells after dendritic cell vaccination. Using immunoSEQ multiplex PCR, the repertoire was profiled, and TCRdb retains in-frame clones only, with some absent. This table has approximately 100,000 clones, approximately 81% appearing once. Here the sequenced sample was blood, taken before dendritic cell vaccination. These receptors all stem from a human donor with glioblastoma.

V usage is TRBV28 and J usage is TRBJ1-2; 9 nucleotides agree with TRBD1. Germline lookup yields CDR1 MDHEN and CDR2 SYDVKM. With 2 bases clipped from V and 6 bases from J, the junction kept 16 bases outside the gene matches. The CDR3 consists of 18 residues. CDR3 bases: TGTGCCAGCAGTTTAGCCGGGACAGGGATGTTAGGTGGGCATGGCTACACCTTC. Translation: CASSLAGTGMLGGHGYTF.

The CDR3 is CASSLDPDRERKYF. As DNA, the CDR3 is TGCGCCAGCAGCTTGGATCCGGACAGAGAAAGGAAGTACTTC. The V call is TRBV5-1, the J call TRBJ2-7; tentative D call: TRBD1 (6 bases). The length of the CDR3 is 14 residues. Germline assignment: CDR1 SGHRS and CDR2 YFSETQ. Trimming stripped 0 bases from V and 11 bases from J, with 18 bases between.

This chain's CDR3 is CASSLFTGELFF. The CDR3 DNA follows: TGTGCCAGCAGCCTCTTCACCGGGGAGCTGTTTTTT. The rearrangement joins TRBV14 to TRBJ2-2; D is unresolved. Trimming stripped 4 bases from V and 4 bases from J, with 4 bases between. The CDR3 consists of 12 residues. The germline CDR1 and CDR2 sequences are SGHDN and FVKESK. The whole variable domain, filled in from reference TRBV14 and TRBJ2-2, reads EAGVTQFPSHSVIEKGQTVTLRCDPISGHDNLYWYRRVMGKEIKFLLHFVKESKQDESGMPNNRFLAERTGGTYSTLKVQPAELEDSGVYFCASSLFTGELFFGEGSRLTVL.

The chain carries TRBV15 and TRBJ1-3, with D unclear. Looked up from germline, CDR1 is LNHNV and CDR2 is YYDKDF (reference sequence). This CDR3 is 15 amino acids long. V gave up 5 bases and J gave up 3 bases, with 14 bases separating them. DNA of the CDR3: TGTGCCACCAGCTCCGATGGTCGGGGTGGAAACACCATATATTTT. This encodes CATSSDGRGGNTIYF.

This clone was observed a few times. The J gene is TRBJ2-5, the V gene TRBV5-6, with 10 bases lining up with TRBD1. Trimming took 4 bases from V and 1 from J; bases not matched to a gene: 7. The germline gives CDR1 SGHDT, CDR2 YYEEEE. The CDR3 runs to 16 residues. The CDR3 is CASSPDRTGGQETQYF. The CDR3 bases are TGTGCCAGCAGCCCTGATCGGACAGGGGGCCAAGAGACCCAGTACTTC.

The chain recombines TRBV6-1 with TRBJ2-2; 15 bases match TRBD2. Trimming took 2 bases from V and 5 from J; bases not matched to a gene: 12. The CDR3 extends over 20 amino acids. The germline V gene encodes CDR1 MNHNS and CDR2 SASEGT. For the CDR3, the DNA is TGTGCCAGCAGTGAAAGATCGCCGGGACTAGCGGGAGGAAAGACCGGGGAGCTGTTTTTT. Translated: CASSERSPGLAGGKTGELFF.

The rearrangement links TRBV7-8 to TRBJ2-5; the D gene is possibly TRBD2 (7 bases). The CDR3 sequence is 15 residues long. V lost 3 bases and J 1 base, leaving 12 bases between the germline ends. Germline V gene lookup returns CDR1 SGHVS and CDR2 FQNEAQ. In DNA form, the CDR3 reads TGTGCCAGCAGCTTCCGGGGGGCCATCCAAGAGACCCAGTACTTC. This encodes CASSFRGAIQETQYF.

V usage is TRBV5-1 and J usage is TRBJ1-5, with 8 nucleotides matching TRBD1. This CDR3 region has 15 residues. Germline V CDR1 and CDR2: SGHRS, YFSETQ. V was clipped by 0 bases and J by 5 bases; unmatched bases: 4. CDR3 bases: TGCGCCAGCAGCTTGGATTCACAGGGGGATCAGCCCCAGCATTTT. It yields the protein CASSLDSQGDQPQHF.

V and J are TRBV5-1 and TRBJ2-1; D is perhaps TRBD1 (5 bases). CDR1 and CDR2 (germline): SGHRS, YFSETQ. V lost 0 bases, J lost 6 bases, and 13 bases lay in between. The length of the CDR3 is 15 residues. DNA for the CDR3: TGCGCCAGCAGCTTGGTCGTAGTTCAGGGCAATGAGCAGTTCTTC. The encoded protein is CASSLVVVQGNEQFF.

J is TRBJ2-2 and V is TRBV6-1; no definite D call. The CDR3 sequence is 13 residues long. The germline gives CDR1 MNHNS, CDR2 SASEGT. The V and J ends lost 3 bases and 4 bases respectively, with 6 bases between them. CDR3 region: CASSDSFTGELFF. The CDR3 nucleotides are TGTGCCAGCAGTGACTCGTTCACCGGGGAGCTGTTTTTT.

CDR3 coding DNA: TGCGCCAGCAGTGTATCAGGGTTGTCCGAGCAGTACTTC. Residues: CASSVSGLSEQYF. The chain has TRBV10-1 and TRBJ2-7; a possible D gene is TRBD1 (5 bases). The CDR3 runs to 13 residues. In germline, CDR1 is WNHNN, CDR2 SYGVQD (reference sequence). V was cut by 4 bases and J by 6 bases, with 13 bases left in between.

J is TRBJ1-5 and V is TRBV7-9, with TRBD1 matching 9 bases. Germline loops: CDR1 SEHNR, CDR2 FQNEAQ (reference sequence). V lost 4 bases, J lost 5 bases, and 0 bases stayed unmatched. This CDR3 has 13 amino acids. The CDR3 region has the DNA TGTGCCAGCAGCTGGACAGGGGATCAGCCCCAGCATTTT. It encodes CASSWTGDQPQHF. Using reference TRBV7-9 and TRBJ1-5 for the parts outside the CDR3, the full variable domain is DTGVSQNPRHKITKRGQNVTFRCDPISEHNRLYWYRQTLGQGPEFLTYFQNEAQLEKSRLLSDRFSAERPKGSFSTLEIQRTEQGDSAMYLCASSWTGDQPQHFGDGTRLSIL.